A selection of T cell receptor beta chains follows, all from one sample in a study of radiation and T cells in renal cell carcinoma. Measured with immunoSEQ multiplex PCR; TCRdb has only the in-frame clones, and not every one. Found here are more than 95,000 clones, 81% of them singletons; the top ten hold roughly 6%. The sequencing here drew on blood, taken from a patient whose treatment included radiotherapy and nephrectomy. Receptor source: a man over 45 with renal cell carcinoma. Each CDR3 is given with its conserved first and last residue. Fields, in order: clone size, J gene, V gene, D gene, CDR3 DNA, CDR3 protein. The D gene is left open where the match is weak. The listing skips clone size in some rows; elsewhere it reads once, few, many or a size class.

clone_size: .; j_call: TRBJ2-6; v_call: TRBV11-2; d_call: .; cdr3_nt: TGTGCCAGCAGCACCGTCCGGGTCTCTGGGGCCAACGTCCTGACTTTC; cdr3_aa: CASSTVRVSGANVLTF
clone_size: .; j_call: TRBJ2-3; v_call: TRBV4-2; d_call: TRBD2; cdr3_nt: TGTGCCAGCAGCCAAGCTTTCAGTAGCGGGGACACAGATACGCAGTATTTT; cdr3_aa: CASSQAFSSGDTDTQYF
clone_size: once; j_call: TRBJ2-1; v_call: TRBV4-2; d_call: TRBD2; cdr3_nt: TGTGCCAGCAGCCAAGCGGCGACGGGGGGGCCGGTTGAGCAGTTCTTC; cdr3_aa: CASSQAATGGPVEQFF
clone_size: .; j_call: TRBJ1-4; v_call: TRBV11-2; d_call: .; cdr3_nt: TGTGCCAGCAGCTTAGGCCCCACAGAAACAACTAATGAAAAACTGTTTTTT; cdr3_aa: CASSLGPTETTNEKLFF
clone_size: once; j_call: TRBJ2-7; v_call: TRBV6-5; d_call: TRBD2; cdr3_nt: TGTGCCAGCAGTTACGGCGGGGGGGTCTACGAGCAGTACTTC; cdr3_aa: CASSYGGGVYEQYF
clone_size: .; j_call: TRBJ2-3; v_call: TRBV2; d_call: .; cdr3_nt: TGTGCCAGCAGTGCTAGCACAGATACGCAGTATTTT; cdr3_aa: CASSASTDTQYF
clone_size: once; j_call: TRBJ1-4; v_call: TRBV19; d_call: .; cdr3_nt: TGTGCCAGTAGTATCCTAGACCCGGGCAGGGCGGCAACTAATGAAAAACTGTTTTTT; cdr3_aa: CASSILDPGRAATNEKLFF
clone_size: .; j_call: TRBJ1-5; v_call: TRBV4-2; d_call: .; cdr3_nt: TGTGCCAGCAGCCAAGGTTTAAGGGGCAATCAGCCCCAGCATTTT; cdr3_aa: CASSQGLRGNQPQHF
clone_size: few; j_call: TRBJ2-2; v_call: TRBV7-3; d_call: TRBD2; cdr3_nt: TGTGCCAGCAGCAAAAGACTAGCGGGCACCAACACCGGGGAGCTGTTTTTT; cdr3_aa: CASSKRLAGTNTGELFF
clone_size: .; j_call: TRBJ2-3; v_call: TRBV18; d_call: .; cdr3_nt: TGTGCCAGCGGAGGGGTGGAAGCTAGCACAGATACGCAGTATTTT; cdr3_aa: CASGGVEASTDTQYF
clone_size: .; j_call: TRBJ1-4; v_call: TRBV18; d_call: .; cdr3_nt: TGTGCCAGCTCACCGGAAGGCATTAATGAAAAACTGTTTTTT; cdr3_aa: CASSPEGINEKLFF
clone_size: .; j_call: TRBJ1-1; v_call: TRBV11-2; d_call: TRBD1; cdr3_nt: TGTGCCAGCAGCACCGACAGGGACACTGAAGCTTTCTTT; cdr3_aa: CASSTDRDTEAFF
clone_size: .; j_call: TRBJ2-7; v_call: TRBV29-1; d_call: TRBD2; cdr3_nt: TGCAGCGTTGTAGCGGGGGCCTCCTACGAGCAGTACTTC; cdr3_aa: CSVVAGASYEQYF
clone_size: .; j_call: TRBJ2-7; v_call: TRBV27; d_call: TRBD2; cdr3_nt: TGTGCCAGCAGTTTATTTCCACTAGCGGGACTCAACGAGCAGTACTTC; cdr3_aa: CASSLFPLAGLNEQYF
clone_size: .; j_call: TRBJ2-3; v_call: TRBV5-4; d_call: .; cdr3_nt: TGTGCCAGCAGCGTATCCAAGGGACGTAGCACAGATACGCAGTATTTT; cdr3_aa: CASSVSKGRSTDTQYF
clone_size: .; j_call: TRBJ2-7; v_call: TRBV18; d_call: TRBD1; cdr3_nt: TGTGCCAGCTCAACGACCGGGACAGGGGGAGGTGAGCAGTACTTC; cdr3_aa: CASSTTGTGGGEQYF
clone_size: .; j_call: TRBJ2-3; v_call: TRBV5-1; d_call: .; cdr3_nt: TGCGCCAGCAGCATAGGACAGAGCACAGATACGCAGTATTTT; cdr3_aa: CASSIGQSTDTQYF
clone_size: few; j_call: TRBJ1-1; v_call: TRBV6-4; d_call: .; cdr3_nt: TGTGCCAGCAGCCCCGAGGTGAACACTGAAGCTTTCTTT; cdr3_aa: CASSPEVNTEAFF
clone_size: .; j_call: TRBJ1-1; v_call: TRBV2; d_call: .; cdr3_nt: TGTGCCAGCAGTGGTAGGAGGGAATCTGAAGCTTTCTTT; cdr3_aa: CASSGRRESEAFF
clone_size: .; j_call: TRBJ1-2; v_call: TRBV10-2; d_call: TRBD1; cdr3_nt: TGCGCCAGCAGTTCAGGGGGAAACGCTTATGGCTACACCTTC; cdr3_aa: CASSSGGNAYGYTF
clone_size: .; j_call: TRBJ1-4; v_call: TRBV9; d_call: .; cdr3_nt: TGTGCCAGCAGCGTAGGCCCCGGCTTTGCGAATGAAAAACTGTTTTTT; cdr3_aa: CASSVGPGFANEKLFF
clone_size: .; j_call: TRBJ2-3; v_call: TRBV5-1; d_call: TRBD2; cdr3_nt: TGCGCCAGCAGAGAAGCGGGGGGACCAGATACGCAGTATTTT; cdr3_aa: CASREAGGPDTQYF
clone_size: .; j_call: TRBJ2-5; v_call: TRBV13; d_call: TRBD2; cdr3_nt: TGTGCCAGCAGCATCAGCGGGGGGGCCCGGGAGACCCAGTACTTC; cdr3_aa: CASSISGGARETQYF
clone_size: medium-sized; j_call: TRBJ2-1; v_call: TRBV28; d_call: .; cdr3_nt: TGTGCCAGCAGTTTAGCATACAATGAGCAGTTCTTC; cdr3_aa: CASSLAYNEQFF
clone_size: .; j_call: TRBJ1-1; v_call: TRBV6-5; d_call: TRBD1; cdr3_nt: TGTGCCAGCAGTAGAGGGGGCGATAACACTGAAGCTTTCTTT; cdr3_aa: CASSRGGDNTEAFF
clone_size: .; j_call: TRBJ2-3; v_call: TRBV28; d_call: TRBD2; cdr3_nt: TGTGCCAGCACCGGAGCGGGACTAGCGGGGGATACAGATACGCAGTATTTT; cdr3_aa: CASTGAGLAGDTDTQYF
clone_size: .; j_call: TRBJ1-4; v_call: TRBV2; d_call: .; cdr3_nt: TGTGCCAGCAGCCTAGTCGGGGGTTTTAAGGCAACTAATGAAAAACTGTTTTTT; cdr3_aa: CASSLVGGFKATNEKLFF
clone_size: .; j_call: TRBJ1-5; v_call: TRBV9; d_call: .; cdr3_nt: TGTGCCAGCAGCGACCAGAATTATGGTCAGCCCCAGCATTTT; cdr3_aa: CASSDQNYGQPQHF
clone_size: .; j_call: TRBJ2-5; v_call: TRBV21-1; d_call: .; cdr3_nt: TGTGCCCCCGAGACCCGGGGACTAGCGGGGCGAGAGACCCAGTACTTC; cdr3_aa: CAPETRGLAGRETQYF
clone_size: .; j_call: TRBJ1-1; v_call: TRBV19; d_call: TRBD1; cdr3_nt: TGTGCCAGTAGTACCGGGACAGGGCGATGGGGCACTGAAGCTTTCTTT; cdr3_aa: CASSTGTGRWGTEAFF
clone_size: once; j_call: TRBJ1-2; v_call: TRBV27; d_call: .; cdr3_nt: TGTGCCAGCAGTTTATGGGGCAGGGGCCTAGGATTGAATGGCTACACCTTC; cdr3_aa: CASSLWGRGLGLNGYTF
clone_size: .; j_call: TRBJ2-3; v_call: TRBV5-5; d_call: .; cdr3_nt: TGTGCCAGCAGCTTTGGGGTGGGCACAGATACGCAGTATTTT; cdr3_aa: CASSFGVGTDTQYF
clone_size: .; j_call: TRBJ2-2; v_call: TRBV5-4; d_call: TRBD1; cdr3_nt: TGTGCCAGCAGCTCAGGCCGCGACAGGGGCACCGGGGAGCTGTTTTTT; cdr3_aa: CASSSGRDRGTGELFF
clone_size: .; j_call: TRBJ1-2; v_call: TRBV4-1; d_call: TRBD1; cdr3_nt: TGCGCCAGCAGCTCCGGACAGGGAGTCTATGGCTACACCTTC; cdr3_aa: CASSSGQGVYGYTF
clone_size: .; j_call: TRBJ2-5; v_call: TRBV7-2; d_call: TRBD2; cdr3_nt: TGTGCCAGCAGCTTAGTAGGCGGGGGGGCAGGGGAGACCCAGTACTTC; cdr3_aa: CASSLVGGGAGETQYF
clone_size: .; j_call: TRBJ1-1; v_call: TRBV5-6; d_call: .; cdr3_nt: TGTGCCAGCAACCTGCGCCGGGGGCCGAACACTGAAGCTTTCTTT; cdr3_aa: CASNLRRGPNTEAFF